The subject of this entry is one TCR beta chain. Its antigen is not identified. These data belong to a study of T-cell memory formation after mild COVID-19. As for the study in general: Largely, the TCR clusters proved donor specific. Findings and caveats of the study: Several responding clones turned up in pre-infection memory, indicating that cross-reactive memory may have taken part.

TCRdb re-called the 5' RACE reads with MiXCR, one entry per CDR3 protein. The sample consists of 350,000 to 450,000 distinct CDR3 sequences, approximately 15% of them appearing once. The CDR3 spans 17 residues. V shed 1 base and J shed 4 bases, with 17 bases lying between them. Looked up from germline, CDR1 is SGHTA and CDR2 is FQGNSA. Sample: PBMCs or a T cell subset sorted from them (not recorded which). The sequence came from a man aged 18-30 years who had mild COVID-19 (a few samples of this study predate the infection). Cell type and time point are not known. This chain links TRBV7-2 with TRBJ2-1; D tentatively reads TRBD1 or TRBD2 (5 bases each). The DNA for the CDR3 is TGTGCCAGCAGCTTAGATCCCTCGGGGCTAGCTTACAATGAGCAGTTCTTC. Its protein is CASSLDPSGLAYNEQFF.